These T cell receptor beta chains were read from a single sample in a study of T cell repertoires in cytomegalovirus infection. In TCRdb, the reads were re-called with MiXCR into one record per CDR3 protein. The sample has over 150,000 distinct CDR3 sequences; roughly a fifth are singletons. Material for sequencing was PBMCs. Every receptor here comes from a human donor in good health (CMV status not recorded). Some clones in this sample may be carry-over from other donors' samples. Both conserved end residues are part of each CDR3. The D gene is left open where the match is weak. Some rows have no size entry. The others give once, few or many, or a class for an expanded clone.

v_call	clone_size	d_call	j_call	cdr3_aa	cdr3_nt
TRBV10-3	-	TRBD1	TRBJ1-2	CAIRGQGRSNYGYTF	TGTGCCATCAGGGGACAGGGACGAAGCAACTATGGCTACACCTTC
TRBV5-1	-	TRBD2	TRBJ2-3	CASSLGPGLATDSDTQYF	TGCGCCAGCAGCTTGGGACCGGGACTAGCGACAGACTCAGATACGCAGTATTTT
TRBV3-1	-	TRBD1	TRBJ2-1	CASSQELFRTGLNNEQFF	TGTGCCAGCAGCCAAGAGTTGTTTAGGACAGGGCTCAACAATGAGCAGTTCTTC
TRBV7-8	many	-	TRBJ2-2	CASSLATLGGELFF	TGTGCCAGCAGCTTAGCAACTCTCGGCGGGGAGCTGTTTTTT
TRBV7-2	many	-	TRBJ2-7	CASSSAVSYEQYF	TGTGCCAGCAGCTCGGCGGTGTCCTACGAGCAGTACTTC
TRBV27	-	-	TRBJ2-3	CASSRPGADTQYF	TGTGCCAGCAGTCGCCCAGGGGCAGATACGCAGTATTTT
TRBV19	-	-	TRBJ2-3	CASRARGRSDTQYF	TGTGCCAGTAGGGCCAGGGGGAGGTCAGATACGCAGTATTTT
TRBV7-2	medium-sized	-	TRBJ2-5	CASRSGPQETQYF	TGTGCCAGCCGGAGCGGACCTCAAGAGACCCAGTACTTC
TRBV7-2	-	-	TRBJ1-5	CASSLRLFTTQPQHF	TGTGCCAGCAGCTTGAGACTTTTCACAACTCAGCCCCAGCATTTT
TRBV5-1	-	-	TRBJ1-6	CASSLDVSGNSPLHF	TGCGCCAGCAGCTTGGATGTGAGCGGCAATTCACCCCTCCACTTT
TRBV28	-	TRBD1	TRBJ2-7	CASRTLQGIEGEQYF	TGTGCCAGCAGGACCCTACAGGGGATAGAGGGCGAGCAGTACTTC
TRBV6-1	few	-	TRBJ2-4	CASSYGLTSGKNIQYF	TGTGCCAGCAGTTACGGCCTTACCTCGGGCAAAAACATTCAGTACTTC
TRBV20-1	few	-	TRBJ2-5	CSARDAMGTLQETQYF	TGCAGTGCTAGAGATGCCATGGGGACTCTCCAAGAGACCCAGTACTTC
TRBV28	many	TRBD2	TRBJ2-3	CASSLASGRGITQYF	TGTGCCAGCAGTTTGGCTAGCGGGAGGGGGATTACGCAGTATTTT
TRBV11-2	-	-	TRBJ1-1	CASSFLHGNTEAFF	TGTGCCAGCAGCTTCCTCCATGGAAATACTGAAGCTTTCTTT
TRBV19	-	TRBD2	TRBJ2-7	CASSISGRVEQYF	TGTGCCAGTAGTATTAGCGGGAGGGTCGAGCAGTACTTC
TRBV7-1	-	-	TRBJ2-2	CASSTSWRVGNTGELFF	TGTGCCAGCAGCACAAGCTGGCGGGTCGGGAACACCGGGGAGCTGTTTTTT
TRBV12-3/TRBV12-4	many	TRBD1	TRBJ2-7	CASSLKQGLGEQYF	TGTGCCAGCAGCCTCAAACAGGGGTTGGGGGAGCAGTACTTC
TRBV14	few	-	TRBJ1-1	CASSRKLTDSNEAFF	TGTGCCAGCAGCCGAAAACTTACGGACAGCAATGAAGCTTTCTTT
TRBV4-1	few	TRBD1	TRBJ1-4	CASSHRDRGEKLFF	TGCGCCAGCAGCCATCGGGACAGGGGGGAAAAACTGTTTTTT
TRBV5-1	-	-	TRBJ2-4	CASSLGTNKNIQYF	TGCGCCAGCAGCTTGGGGACTAACAAAAACATTCAGTACTTC
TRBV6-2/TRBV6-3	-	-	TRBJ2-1	CASSSRTANSYNEQFF	TGTGCCAGCAGCAGCAGGACAGCCAACTCCTACAATGAGCAGTTCTTC
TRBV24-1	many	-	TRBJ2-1	CATSGFAYNEQFF	TGTGCCACCAGTGGGTTTGCTTACAATGAGCAGTTCTTC
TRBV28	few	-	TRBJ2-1	CASSFERPSYNEQFF	TGTGCCAGCAGTTTCGAGCGCCCATCCTACAATGAGCAGTTCTTC
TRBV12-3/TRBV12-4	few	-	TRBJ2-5	CASSRTPETQYF	TGTGCCAGCAGTCGCACTCCAGAGACCCAGTACTTC
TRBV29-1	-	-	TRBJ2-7	CSVVGQTHEQYF	TGCAGCGTTGTCGGCCAGACCCACGAGCAGTACTTC
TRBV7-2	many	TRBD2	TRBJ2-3	CASSPISGSGADTQYF	TGTGCCAGCAGCCCGATATCGGGTAGCGGGGCGGATACGCAGTATTTT
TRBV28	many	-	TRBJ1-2	CASSLGLGGYGYTF	TGTGCCAGCAGCTTGGGCTTGGGGGGCTATGGCTACACCTTC
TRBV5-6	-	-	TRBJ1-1	CASSFGTIPEAFF	TGTGCCAGCAGCTTTGGGACGATCCCTGAAGCTTTCTTT
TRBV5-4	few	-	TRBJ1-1	CASSLSTMNTEAFF	TGTGCCAGCAGCTTGAGCACCATGAACACTGAAGCTTTCTTT
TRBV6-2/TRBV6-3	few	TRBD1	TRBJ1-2	CASRTGTGNRDGYTF	TGTGCCAGCCGAACCGGGACAGGGAATCGAGATGGCTACACCTTC
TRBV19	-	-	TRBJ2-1	CASSPHLGEQFF	TGTGCCAGTAGTCCCCATCTGGGTGAGCAGTTCTTC